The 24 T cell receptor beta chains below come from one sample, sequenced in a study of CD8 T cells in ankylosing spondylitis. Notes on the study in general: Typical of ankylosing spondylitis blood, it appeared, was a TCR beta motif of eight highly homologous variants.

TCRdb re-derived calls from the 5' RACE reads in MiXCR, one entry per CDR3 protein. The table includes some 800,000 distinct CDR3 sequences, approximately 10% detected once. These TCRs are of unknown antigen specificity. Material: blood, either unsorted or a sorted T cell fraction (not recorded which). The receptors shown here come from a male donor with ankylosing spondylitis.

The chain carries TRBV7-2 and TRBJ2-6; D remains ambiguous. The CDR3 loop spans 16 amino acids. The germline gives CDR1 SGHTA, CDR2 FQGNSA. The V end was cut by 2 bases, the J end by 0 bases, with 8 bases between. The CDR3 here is CASSLIHSSGANVLTF. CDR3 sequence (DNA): TGTGCCAGCAGCTTAATTCACAGCTCTGGGGCCAACGTCCTGACTTTC.

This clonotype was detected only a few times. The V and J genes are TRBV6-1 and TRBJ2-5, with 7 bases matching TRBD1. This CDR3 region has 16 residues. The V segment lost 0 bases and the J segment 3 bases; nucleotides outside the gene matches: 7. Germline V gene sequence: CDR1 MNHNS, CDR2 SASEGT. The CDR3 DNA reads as TGTGCCAGCAGTGAAGCGCACGGGACAGATAAAGAGACCCAGTACTTC. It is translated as CASSEAHGTDKETQYF.

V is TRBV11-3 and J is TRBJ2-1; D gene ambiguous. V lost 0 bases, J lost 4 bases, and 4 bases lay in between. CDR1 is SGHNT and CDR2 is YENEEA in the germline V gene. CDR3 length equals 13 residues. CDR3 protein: CASSLEKYNEQFF. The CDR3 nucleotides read TGTGCCAGCAGCTTAGAGAAGTACAATGAGCAGTTCTTC.

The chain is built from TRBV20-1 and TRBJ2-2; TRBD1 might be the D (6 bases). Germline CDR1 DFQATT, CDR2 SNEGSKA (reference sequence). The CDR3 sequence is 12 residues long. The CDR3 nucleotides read TGCGGGGCTTACAGGGAGTTGGGGGAGCTGTTTTTT. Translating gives CGAYRELGELFF.

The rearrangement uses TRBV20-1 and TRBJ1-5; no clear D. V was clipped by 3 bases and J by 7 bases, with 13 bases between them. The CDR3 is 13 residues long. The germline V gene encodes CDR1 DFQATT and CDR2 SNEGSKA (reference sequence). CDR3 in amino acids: CSASFGRVQPQHF. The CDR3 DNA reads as TGCAGTGCTAGTTTCGGCAGAGTCCAGCCCCAGCATTTT.

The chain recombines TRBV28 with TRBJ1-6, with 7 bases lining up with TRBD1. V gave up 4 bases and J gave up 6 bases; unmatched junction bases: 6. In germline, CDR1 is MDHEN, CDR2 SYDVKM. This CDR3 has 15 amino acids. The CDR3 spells CASSSYRGGNSPLHF. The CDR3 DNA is TGTGCCAGCAGTTCCTACAGGGGTGGTAATTCACCCCTCCACTTT.

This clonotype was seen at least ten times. CDR3 amino acids: CSVEWARETQYF. The CDR3 DNA is TGCAGCGTTGAATGGGCGAGGGAGACCCAGTACTTC. The chain couples TRBV29-1 to TRBJ2-5; no firm D call. The CDR3 totals 12 residues. The germline CDR1 and CDR2 sequences are SQVTM and ANQGSEA. The germline V and J ends were trimmed by 2 bases and 5 bases, with 9 bases remaining between them.

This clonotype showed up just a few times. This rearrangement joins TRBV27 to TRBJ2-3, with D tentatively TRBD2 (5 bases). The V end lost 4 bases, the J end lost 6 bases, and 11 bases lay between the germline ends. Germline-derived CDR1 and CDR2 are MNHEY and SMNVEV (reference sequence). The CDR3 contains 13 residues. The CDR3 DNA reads TGTGCCAGCAGTTACCTAGCATCCGATACGCAGTATTTT. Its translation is CASSYLASDTQYF.

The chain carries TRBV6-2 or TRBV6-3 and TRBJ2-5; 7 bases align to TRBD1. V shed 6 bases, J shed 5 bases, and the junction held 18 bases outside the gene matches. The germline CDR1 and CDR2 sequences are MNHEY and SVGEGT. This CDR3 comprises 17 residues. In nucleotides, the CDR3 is TGTGCCAGCAGCCCCCGTACCCGGGACAGACCCCACGAGACCCAGTACTTC. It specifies CASSPRTRDRPHETQYF.

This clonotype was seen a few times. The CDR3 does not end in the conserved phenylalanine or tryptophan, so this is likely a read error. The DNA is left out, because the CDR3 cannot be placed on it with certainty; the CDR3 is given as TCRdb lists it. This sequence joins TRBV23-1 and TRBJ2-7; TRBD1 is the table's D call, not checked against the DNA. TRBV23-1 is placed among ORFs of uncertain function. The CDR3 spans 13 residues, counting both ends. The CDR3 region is CASSHISPRTGAN.

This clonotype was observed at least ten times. The CDR3 DNA is TGTGCCAGCACCCCCCAGGGAAGGTTGGGCACAGATACGCAGTATTTT. It yields the protein CASTPQGRLGTDTQYF. V is TRBV7-8 and J is TRBJ2-3; D may be TRBD1 (5 bases). Germline loops: CDR1 SGHVS, CDR2 FQNEAQ. V lost 7 bases to trimming and J lost 1 base, with 18 bases between them. The CDR3 length is 16 residues.

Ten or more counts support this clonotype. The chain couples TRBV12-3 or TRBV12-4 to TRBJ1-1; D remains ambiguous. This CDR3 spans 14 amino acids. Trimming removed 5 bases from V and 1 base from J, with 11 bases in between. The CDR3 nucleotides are TGTGCCAGCAGTCCCGGTCTGAGGAACACTGAAGCTTTCTTT. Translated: CASSPGLRNTEAFF.

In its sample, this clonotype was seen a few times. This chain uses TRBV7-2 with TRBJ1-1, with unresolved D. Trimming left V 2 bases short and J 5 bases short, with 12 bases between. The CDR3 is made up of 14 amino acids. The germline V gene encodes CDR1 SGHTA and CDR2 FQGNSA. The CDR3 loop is CASSLTPRSTEAFF. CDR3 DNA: TGTGCCAGCAGCTTAACCCCGAGATCTACTGAAGCTTTCTTT.

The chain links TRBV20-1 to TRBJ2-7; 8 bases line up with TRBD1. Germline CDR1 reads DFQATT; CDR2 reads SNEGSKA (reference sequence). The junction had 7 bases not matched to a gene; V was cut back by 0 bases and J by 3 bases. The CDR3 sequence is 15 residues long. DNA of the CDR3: TGCAGTGCTAGAGATTTGCAGGGGGCAGTCTACGAGCAGTACTTC. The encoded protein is CSARDLQGAVYEQYF.

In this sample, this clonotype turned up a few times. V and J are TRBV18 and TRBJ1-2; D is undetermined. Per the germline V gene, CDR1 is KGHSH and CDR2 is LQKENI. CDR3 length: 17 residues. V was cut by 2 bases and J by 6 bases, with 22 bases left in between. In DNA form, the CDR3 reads TGTGCCAGCTCACCAAGGAATCAAGGCACAGCCCCAAATGGCTACACCTTC. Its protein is CASSPRNQGTAPNGYTF.

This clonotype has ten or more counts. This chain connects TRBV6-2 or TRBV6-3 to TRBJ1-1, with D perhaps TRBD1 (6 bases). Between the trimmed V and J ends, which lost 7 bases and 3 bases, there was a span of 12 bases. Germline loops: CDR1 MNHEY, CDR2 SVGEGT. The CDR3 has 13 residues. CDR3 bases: TGTGCCAGCACCCAGGGGTTAGACACTGAAGCTTTCTTT. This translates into CASTQGLDTEAFF.

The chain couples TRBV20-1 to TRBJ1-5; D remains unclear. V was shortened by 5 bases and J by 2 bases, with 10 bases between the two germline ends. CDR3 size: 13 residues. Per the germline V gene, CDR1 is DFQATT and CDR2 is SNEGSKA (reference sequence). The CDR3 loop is CSARDEGNQPQHF. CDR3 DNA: TGCAGTGCTCGGGATGAGGGCAATCAGCCCCAGCATTTT.

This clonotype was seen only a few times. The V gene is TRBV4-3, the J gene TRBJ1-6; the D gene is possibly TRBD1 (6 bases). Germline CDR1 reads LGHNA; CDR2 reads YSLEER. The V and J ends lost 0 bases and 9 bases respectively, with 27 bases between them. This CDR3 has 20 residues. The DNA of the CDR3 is TGCGCCAGCAGCCAAGATCGTTTAACGGGACACTACCCTGGGAGTTCACCCCTCCACTTT. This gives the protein CASSQDRLTGHYPGSSPLHF.

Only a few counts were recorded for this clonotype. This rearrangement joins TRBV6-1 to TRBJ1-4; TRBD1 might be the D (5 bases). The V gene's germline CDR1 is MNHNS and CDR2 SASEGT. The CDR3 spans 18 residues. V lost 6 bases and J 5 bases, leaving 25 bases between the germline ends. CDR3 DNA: TGTGCCAGCAGGCGAGATAGACCTCCGGGGCCCAAAAATGAAAAACTGTTTTTT. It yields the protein CASRRDRPPGPKNEKLFF.

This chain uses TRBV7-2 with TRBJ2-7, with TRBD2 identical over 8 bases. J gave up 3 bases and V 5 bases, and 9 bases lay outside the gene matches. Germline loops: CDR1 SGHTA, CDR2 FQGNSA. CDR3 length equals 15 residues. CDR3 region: CASSPGRGGIYEQYF. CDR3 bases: TGTGCCAGCAGCCCCGGACGGGGGGGGATCTACGAGCAGTACTTC.

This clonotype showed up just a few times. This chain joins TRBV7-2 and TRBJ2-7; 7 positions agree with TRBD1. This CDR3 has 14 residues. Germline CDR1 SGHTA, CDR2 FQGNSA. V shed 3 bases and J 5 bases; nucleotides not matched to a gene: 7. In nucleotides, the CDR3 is TGTGCCAGCAGCTTCGGCGACAGGGTGAACGAGCAGTACTTC. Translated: CASSFGDRVNEQYF.

This CDR3 is CSALGRNYGYTF. CDR3 sequence (DNA): TGCAGTGCCCTGGGCAGGAACTATGGCTACACCTTC. The gene calls are TRBV20-1 and TRBJ1-2; D is ambiguous. This CDR3 has 12 residues. Trimming pared 6 bases from V and 2 bases from J, leaving 10 bases between. CDR1 and CDR2 (germline): DFQATT, SNEGSKA (reference sequence).

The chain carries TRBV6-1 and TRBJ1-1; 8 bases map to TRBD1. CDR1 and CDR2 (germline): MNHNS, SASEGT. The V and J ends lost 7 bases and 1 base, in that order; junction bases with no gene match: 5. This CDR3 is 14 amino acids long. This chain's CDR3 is CASNGQGRNTEAFF. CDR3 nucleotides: TGTGCCAGCAACGGACAGGGTAGGAACACTGAAGCTTTCTTT.

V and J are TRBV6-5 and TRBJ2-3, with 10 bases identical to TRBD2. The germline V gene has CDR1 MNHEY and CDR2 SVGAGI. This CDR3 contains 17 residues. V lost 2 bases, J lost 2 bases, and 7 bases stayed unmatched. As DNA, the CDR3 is TGTGCCAGCAGTTACAGGGCTAGCGGGGGTTACACAGATACGCAGTATTTT. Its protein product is CASSYRASGGYTDTQYF.